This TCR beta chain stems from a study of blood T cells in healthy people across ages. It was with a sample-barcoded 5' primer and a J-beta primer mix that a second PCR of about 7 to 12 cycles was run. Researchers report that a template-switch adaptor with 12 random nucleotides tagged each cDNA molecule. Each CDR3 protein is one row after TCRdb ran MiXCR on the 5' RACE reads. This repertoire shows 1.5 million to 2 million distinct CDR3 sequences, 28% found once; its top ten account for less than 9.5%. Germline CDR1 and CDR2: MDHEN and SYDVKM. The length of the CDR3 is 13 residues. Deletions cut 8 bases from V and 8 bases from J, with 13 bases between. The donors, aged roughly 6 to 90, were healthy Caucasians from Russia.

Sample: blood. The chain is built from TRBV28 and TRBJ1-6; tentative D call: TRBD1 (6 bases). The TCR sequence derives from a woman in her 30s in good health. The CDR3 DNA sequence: TGTGCCAGCCGGGGGGCAGGGTATTCACCCCTCCACTTT. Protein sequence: CASRGAGYSPLHF. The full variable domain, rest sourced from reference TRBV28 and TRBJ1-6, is DVKVTQSSRYLVKRTGEKVFLECVQDMDHENMFWYRQDPGLGLRLIYFSYDVKMKEKGDIPEGYSVSREKKERFSLILESASTNQTSMYLCASRGAGYSPLHFGNGTRLTVT.